This T cell receptor (beta chain) was sequenced during a study of T cell responses to AZD1222 COVID-19 vaccine. Findings of the study overall: Clonal diversity may have been underestimated, and the donors were mostly white British, with more females than males.

Points on this clone: Antigen: not known.

Losses at the gene ends were 0 bases for V and 5 bases for J; bases not matched to a gene: 3. The CDR3 is made up of 14 amino acids. The germline CDR1 and CDR2 sequences are SGHRS and YFSETQ. Sequencing used immunoSEQ multiplex PCR; TCRdb keeps in-frame clones, though not all of them. The data hold about 150,000 clones, with 90% observed a single time. The chain recombines TRBV5-1 with TRBJ1-1; 8 positions agree with TRBD1. Specimen: peripheral blood, collected on day 0 of AZD1222 vaccination. This TCR derives from an adult in good health. The CDR3 is CASSLGDRQTEAFF. The CDR3 nucleotides are TGCGCCAGCAGCTTGGGGGACAGGCAGACTGAAGCTTTCTTT.